These 20 T cell receptor beta chains were sequenced from one sample in a study of T cell changes during pregnancy in multiple sclerosis. Using immunoSEQ multiplex PCR, the repertoire was profiled, and TCRdb retains in-frame clones only, with some absent. The table includes some 60,000 clones, about 90% detected once. This specimen consisted of peripheral blood, obtained in the second trimester of pregnancy. These receptors all come from a female donor in good health, enrolled as a control in a pregnancy study.

The chain uses TRBV29-1 and TRBJ1-1, with D possibly being TRBD1 (6 bases). The CDR3 is made up of 13 amino acids. Germline assignment: CDR1 SQVTM and CDR2 ANQGSEA. This CDR3 is CAVGGATNTEAFF. The DNA of the CDR3 is TGCGCGGTGGGGGGGGCGACGAACACTGAAGCTTTCTTT.

The sample holds a few counts of this clone. The V call is TRBV30, the J call TRBJ1-1; the D gene is possibly TRBD1 (6 bases). There are 14 residues in the CDR3. Between the trimmed V and J ends, which lost 4 bases and 1 base, there was a span of 13 bases. Looked up from germline, CDR1 is GTSNPN and CDR2 is SVGIG (reference sequence). The DNA of the CDR3 is TGTGCCTGGAAGAGGGACACCGCGAACACTGAAGCTTTCTTT. Translation: CAWKRDTANTEAFF.

Comments on this clone: Relative to the germline gene, one junction end is altered; a read error may explain this. This sequence joins TRBV6-5 and TRBJ1-2; 7 bases line up with TRBD1. The CDR3 loop spans 15 amino acids. The germline V gene encodes CDR1 MNHEY and CDR2 SVGAGI. In DNA, the CDR3 is TGTGCCAACAGTTACTCTGAGGGGGCTGTGTTTGGCTACACCTTC. Translation: CANSYSEGAVFGYTF.

Here the CDR3 reads CASRAQGKSSYNEQFF. As DNA, the CDR3 is TGCGCCAGCAGGGCACAGGGTAAATCGTCCTACAATGAGCAGTTCTTC. This chain links TRBV4-1 with TRBJ2-1; D might be TRBD1 (6 bases). V was shortened by 6 bases and J by 1 base, with 16 bases between the two germline ends. Per the germline V gene, CDR1 is MGHRA and CDR2 is YSYEKL. CDR3 size: 16 residues.

The chain carries TRBV2 and TRBJ1-5; the D is unclear. CDR1 is SNHLY, CDR2 FYNNEI, per germline. Between the trimmed V and J ends, which lost 5 bases and 7 bases, there was a span of 18 bases. CDR3 length equals 15 residues. In DNA, the CDR3 is TGTGCCAGCAGTCTTATCGCGTCCATCGTACAGCCCCAGCATTTT. Protein product: CASSLIASIVQPQHF.

The rearrangement uses TRBV7-9 and TRBJ1-5, with a weak D call TRBD1 (6 bases). In germline, CDR1 is SEHNR, CDR2 FQNEAQ (reference sequence). Between the trimmed V and J ends, which lost 5 bases and 5 bases, there was a span of 16 bases. CDR3 length: 15 amino acids. The CDR3 sequence: CASSPTGKLDQPQHF. In nucleotides, the CDR3 is TGTGCCAGCAGCCCCACAGGGAAGTTAGATCAGCCCCAGCATTTT.

CDR3 bases: TGTGCCAGCAGCTTTGCGGGGGCAGATACGCAGTATTTT. Residues: CASSFAGADTQYF. The chain combines TRBV11-2 with TRBJ2-3, with 7 bases that match TRBD2. The CDR3 has 13 amino acids. The junction had 1 base not matched to a gene; V was cut back by 3 bases and J by 4 bases. The germline CDR1 and CDR2 sequences are SGHAT and FQNNGV.

This chain uses TRBV13 with TRBJ2-1, with 8 bases aligning to TRBD2. From germline, CDR1 is PRHDT and CDR2 FYEKMQ (reference sequence). This CDR3 is 15 amino acids long. V lost 0 bases and J lost 7; bases outside the gene matches: 5. For the CDR3, the DNA is TGTGCCAGCAGCTTAGGCGGGAGGGCGGGGAATGAGCAGTTCTTC. It translates to CASSLGGRAGNEQFF.

The J gene is TRBJ1-2, the V gene TRBV13; 7 bases agree with TRBD1. V dropped 5 bases and J dropped 0; count of bases not matched to a gene: 12. The CDR3 spans 17 residues. The V gene's germline CDR1 is PRHDT and CDR2 FYEKMQ (reference sequence). CDR3 nucleotide sequence: TGTGCCAGCAGCGGCAAGTCCCTGGACAGGACTAACTATGGCTACACCTTC. The encoded protein is CASSGKSLDRTNYGYTF.

V gene TRBV9 combines with J gene TRBJ2-3, with 9 nucleotides matching TRBD2. V lost 0 bases to trimming and J lost 0 bases; unmatched junction nucleotides: 2. Germline V lookup: CDR1 SGDLS, CDR2 YYNGEE. This CDR3 has 16 amino acids. The CDR3, as DNA: TGTGCCAGCAGCGTAGCTGCGGGAGGGAGCACAGATACGCAGTATTTT. Protein product: CASSVAAGGSTDTQYF.

The CDR3 region is CASSTDRANEQYF. The CDR3 region has the DNA TGCGCCAGCAGCACGGACAGGGCCAACGAGCAGTACTTC. This chain connects TRBV5-1 to TRBJ2-7, with 8 bases fitting TRBD1. With 4 bases clipped from V and 5 bases from J, the junction kept 5 bases outside the gene matches. The germline gives CDR1 SGHRS, CDR2 YFSETQ. This CDR3 has 13 residues. Filled out from reference TRBV5-1 and TRBJ2-7, the complete variable domain reads KAGVTQTPRYLIKTRGQQVTLSCSPISGHRSVSWYQQTPGQGLQFLFEYFSETQRNKGNFPGRFSGRQFSNSRSEMNVSTLELGDSALYLCASSTDRANEQYFGPGTRLTVT.

A few counts support this clone. The rearrangement links TRBV7-9 to TRBJ2-7; the match to TRBD2 covers 12 bases. The CDR3 loop spans 15 amino acids. J gave up 5 bases and V 5 bases, and 7 bases lay outside the gene matches. Germline assignment: CDR1 SEHNR and CDR2 FQNEAQ (reference sequence). The CDR3 DNA sequence: TGTGCCAGCAGCCGGACTAGCGGGAAAGCGAACGAGCAGTACTTC. Translated, it gives CASSRTSGKANEQYF.

The V and J genes are TRBV5-4 and TRBJ2-3; weak D call: TRBD2 (6 bases). The V gene's germline CDR1 is SGHNT and CDR2 YYREEE (reference sequence). Trimming stripped 4 bases from V and 2 bases from J, with 8 bases between. CDR3 length: 13 residues. The CDR3 DNA reads as TGTGCCAGCAGCCGGGACTTCACAGATACGCAGTATTTT. Translation gives CASSRDFTDTQYF.

Only one count was recorded for this clone. The chain recombines TRBV2 with TRBJ1-3, with 8 bases fitting TRBD1. J gave up 3 bases and V 6 bases, and 4 bases lay outside the gene matches. This CDR3 is 14 amino acids long. Germline CDR1 reads SNHLY; CDR2 reads FYNNEI. The CDR3 nucleotides read TGTGCCAGCAGGGGACAGGCTGGTGGAAACACCATATATTTT. Its protein is CASRGQAGGNTIYF.

The count of this clone is one. The chain joins TRBV7-9 to TRBJ1-3, with unresolved D. The CDR3 loop spans 15 amino acids. The V gene lost 2 bases and the J gene lost 6 bases, with 14 bases spanning the gap. CDR1 and CDR2 (germline): SEHNR, FQNEAQ (reference sequence). CDR3: CASSLPFFGENTIYF. The CDR3 DNA is TGTGCCAGCAGCTTACCCTTTTTCGGGGAAAACACCATATATTTT. Full variable domain (outside the CDR3, taken from reference TRBV7-9 and TRBJ1-3): DTGVSQNPRHKITKRGQNVTFRCDPISEHNRLYWYRQTLGQGPEFLTYFQNEAQLEKSRLLSDRFSAERPKGSFSTLEIQRTEQGDSAMYLCASSLPFFGENTIYFGEGSWLTVV.

The V and J genes are TRBV15 and TRBJ2-3, with a tentative D call TRBD1 (6 bases). With 0 bases removed from V and 2 bases from J, the gap between germline ends came to 12 bases. This CDR3 has 16 amino acids. Germline values: CDR1 LNHNV, CDR2 YYDKDF (reference sequence). Written as DNA, the CDR3 is TGTGCCACCAGCAGAGATTGGACAGAAGCCACAGATACGCAGTATTTT. It specifies CATSRDWTEATDTQYF.

The chain couples TRBV10-3 to TRBJ2-7; 8 bases line up with TRBD2. The V gene's germline CDR1 is ENHRY and CDR2 SYGVKD. Germline trimming cut 1 base from V and 2 bases from J; bases unmatched to any gene: 7. The CDR3 spans 16 residues. The CDR3 DNA reads as TGTGCCATCAGTGAGTTAGGGCGGGGGGATACCTACGAGCAGTACTTC. Protein sequence: CAISELGRGDTYEQYF.

The CDR3 spells CASSLLGSKREGYEQYF. CDR3 in DNA: TGTGCCAGCAGTTTATTAGGGTCTAAGCGGGAGGGTTACGAGCAGTACTTC. V is TRBV27 and J is TRBJ2-7; 10 bases agree with TRBD2. Germline loops: CDR1 MNHEY, CDR2 SMNVEV (reference sequence). The CDR3 runs to 17 residues. V dropped 1 base and J dropped 4; count of bases not matched to a gene: 10.

The chain has TRBV5-5 and TRBJ1-1; 7 bases fit TRBD1. The junction had 16 bases not matched to a gene; V was cut back by 4 bases and J by 4 bases. CDR1 SGHKS and CDR2 YYEKEE come from the germline V gene (reference sequence). This CDR3 has 17 amino acids. CDR3 sequence: CASSLQGTGWSSTEAFF. The CDR3 DNA follows: TGTGCCAGCAGCCTACAGGGGACGGGGTGGAGTAGCACTGAAGCTTTCTTT.

The J gene is TRBJ2-7, the V gene TRBV9, with 15 bases lining up with TRBD2. The CDR3 length is 16 residues. The V gene's germline CDR1 is SGDLS and CDR2 YYNGEE. The J segment lost 7 bases and the V segment lost 4 bases, leaving 9 bases of the junction unmatched. The CDR3 DNA is TGTGCCAGCAGCCTTGGACTAGCGGGGGGGCTCGGGGAGCAGTACTTC. It translates to CASSLGLAGGLGEQYF. Combining the CDR3 with reference TRBV9 and TRBJ2-7 gives the whole variable domain DSGVTQTPKHLITATGQRVTLRCSPRSGDLSVYWYQQSLDQGLQFLIQYYNGEERAKGNILERFSAQQFPDLHSELNLSSLELGDSALYFCASSLGLAGGLGEQYFGPGTRLTVT.